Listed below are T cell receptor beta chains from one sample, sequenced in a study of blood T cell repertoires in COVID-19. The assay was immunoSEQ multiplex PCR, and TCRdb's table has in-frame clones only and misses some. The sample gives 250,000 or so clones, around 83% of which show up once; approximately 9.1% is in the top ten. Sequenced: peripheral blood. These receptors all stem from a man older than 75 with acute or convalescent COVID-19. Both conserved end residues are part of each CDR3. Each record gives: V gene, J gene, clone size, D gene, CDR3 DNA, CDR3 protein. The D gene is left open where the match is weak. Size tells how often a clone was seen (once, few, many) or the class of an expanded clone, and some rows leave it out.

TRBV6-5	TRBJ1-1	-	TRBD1	TGTGCCAGCACCCTGTTCAGGGGGCGGAACACTGAAGCTTTCTTT	CASTLFRGRNTEAFF
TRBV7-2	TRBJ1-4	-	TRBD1	TGTGCCAGCAGCTTAATGGGACAGCCTGAAAAACTGTTTTTT	CASSLMGQPEKLFF
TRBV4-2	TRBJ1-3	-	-	TGTGCCAGCAGCCAGCAGGACATTAGTTCTGGAAACACCATATATTTT	CASSQQDISSGNTIYF
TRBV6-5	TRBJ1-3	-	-	TGTGCCAGCAGCCAGAGGGGAAACACCATATATTTT	CASSQRGNTIYF
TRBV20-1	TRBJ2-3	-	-	TGCAGTGCTAGAAGAGCAGATACGCAGTATTTT	CSARRADTQYF
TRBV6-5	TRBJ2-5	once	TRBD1	TGTGCCAGCAGGGCTACAGGGGTTCGGGAGACCCAGTACTTC	CASRATGVRETQYF
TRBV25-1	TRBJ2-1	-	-	TGTGCCAGCAGTGAAACAGCAAGGGAGCAGTTCTTC	CASSETAREQFF
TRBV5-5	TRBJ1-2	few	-	TGTGCCAGCAGCTTGGACGGTAACTATGGCTACACCTTC	CASSLDGNYGYTF
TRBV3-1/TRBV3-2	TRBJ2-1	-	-	TGTGCCAGCAGCCAAGATGCTGCCAGCTACAATGAGCAGTTCTTC	CASSQDAASYNEQFF
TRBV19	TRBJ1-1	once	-	TGTGCCAGTAGTAGGGGAGGGGCCGAGAACACTGAAGCTTTCTTT	CASSRGGAENTEAFF
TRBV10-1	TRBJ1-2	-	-	TGCGCCAGCAGTGAGTCCTCGCAGATTACTAGGGATTATGGCTACACCTTC	CASSESSQITRDYGYTF
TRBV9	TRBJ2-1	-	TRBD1	TGTGCCAGCAGCGCCGCCTACCCGGGACAGGGATTAGGCAATGAGCAGTTCTTC	CASSAAYPGQGLGNEQFF
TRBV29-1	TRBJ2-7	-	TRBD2	TGCAGCGTTGAAGATAGGACGTCGGCGGGAGCCTCCTACGAGCAGTACTTC	CSVEDRTSAGASYEQYF
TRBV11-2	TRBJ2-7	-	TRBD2	TGTGCCAGCAGCTTAGCCCTGGGGCAGCGGGGAAACTACGAGCAGTACTTC	CASSLALGQRGNYEQYF
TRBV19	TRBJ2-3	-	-	TGTGCCAGTAGTTTAGCGGATACGCAGTATTTT	CASSLADTQYF
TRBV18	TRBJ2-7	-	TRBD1	TGTGCCAGCTCACAGGGGGCCTCCTACGAGCAGTACTTC	CASSQGASYEQYF
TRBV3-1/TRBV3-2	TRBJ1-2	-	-	TGTGCCAGCAGCCAAGAGGCGGCAGGGCCTAACTATGGCTACACCTTC	CASSQEAAGPNYGYTF
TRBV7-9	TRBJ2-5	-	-	TGTGCCAGCAGCTTGGACTTTAGAAAAGAGACCCAGTACTTC	CASSLDFRKETQYF
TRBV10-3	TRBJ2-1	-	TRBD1	TGTGCCACAACAGCCGGGACAGGGGGTTCCTACAATGAGCAGTTCTTC	CATTAGTGGSYNEQFF
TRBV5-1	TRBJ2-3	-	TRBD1	TGCGCCAGCAGCCGGACAGGGGTCTATGTTTTGGATACGCAGTATTTT	CASSRTGVYVLDTQYF
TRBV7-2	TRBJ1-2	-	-	TGTGCCAGCAGCCCCTCTGAGGCCCCCTATGGCTACACCTTC	CASSPSEAPYGYTF
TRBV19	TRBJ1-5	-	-	TGTGCCACCAACGTCGGGGATCAGCCCCAGCATTTT	CATNVGDQPQHF
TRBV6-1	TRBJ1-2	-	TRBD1	TGTGCCAGCAGTGAGATTCAGGGGGCCTATGGCTACACCTTC	CASSEIQGAYGYTF
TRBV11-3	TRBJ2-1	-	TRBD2	TGTGCCAGCAGCTTTGGCGGGGGGGTCTCCTACAATGAGCAGTTCTTC	CASSFGGGVSYNEQFF
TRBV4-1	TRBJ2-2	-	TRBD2	TGCGCCAGCAGCCGCGGGACTAGCGGGAGGGCCGGGGAGCTGTTTTTT	CASSRGTSGRAGELFF
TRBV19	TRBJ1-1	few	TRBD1	TGTGCCAGTAGGAGGACAGGGGGAAGCGTCACTGAAGCTTTCTTT	CASRRTGGSVTEAFF
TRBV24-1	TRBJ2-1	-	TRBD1	TGTGCCACCAGTGATCCTGGCGGGGGACAGGGGGCCTACAATGAGCAGTTCTTC	CATSDPGGGQGAYNEQFF